The 32 T cell receptor beta chains below all came from one sample that was sequenced in a study of blood T cell repertoires in COVID-19. Some clones are missing from TCRdb's copy, which holds only in-frame ones; the method was immunoSEQ multiplex PCR. The data show 98,000 or so clones, 90% to 95% seen once. The material sequenced was peripheral blood. The receptor set was obtained from a human donor in a cohort sampled during active COVID-19.

As DNA, the CDR3 is TGTGCCAGCGCTAGAAGGGTAGCGGGGCGCACAGATACGCAGTATTTT. This codes for CASARRVAGRTDTQYF. This rearrangement joins TRBV7-9 to TRBJ2-3, with 8 positions matching TRBD2. The CDR3 totals 16 residues. The trim removed 8 bases at V and 1 base at J, leaving 11 bases unmatched. Germline values: CDR1 SEHNR, CDR2 FQNEAQ (reference sequence). Full variable domain (remainder filled in from reference TRBV7-9 and TRBJ2-3): DTGVSQNPRHKITKRGQNVTFRCDPISEHNRLYWYRQTLGQGPEFLTYFQNEAQLEKSRLLSDRFSAERPKGSFSTLEIQRTEQGDSAMYLCASARRVAGRTDTQYFGPGTRLTVL.

This clone was observed a single time. This chain links TRBV24-1 with TRBJ1-5; TRBD1 might be the D (6 bases). CDR3 length: 16 amino acids. V lost 4 bases and J 3 bases, leaving 15 bases between the germline ends. Germline V CDR1 and CDR2: KGHDR, SFDVKD. The CDR3 region is CATSDHRVSTNQPQHF. The CDR3 DNA reads TGTGCCACCAGTGACCACAGGGTCTCCACCAATCAGCCCCAGCATTTT.

The V gene is TRBV11-1, the J gene TRBJ2-4, with 8 positions matching TRBD2. Trimming removed 2 bases from V and 7 bases from J; junction bases left unmatched: 1. The CDR3 has 13 residues. Germline loops: CDR1 SGHAT, CDR2 FQDESV (reference sequence). The CDR3 loop reads CASSLSGGNIQYF. The CDR3 DNA reads TGTGCCAGCAGCTTATCGGGAGGGAACATTCAGTACTTC.

The chain has TRBV18 and TRBJ2-2; 8 bases are shared with TRBD2. The CDR3 length is 16 residues. Per the germline V gene, CDR1 is KGHSH and CDR2 is LQKENI. V was pared by 1 base and J by 6 bases, with 7 bases of the junction left unmatched. This CDR3 is CASSPQKTSAAGELFF. Written as DNA, the CDR3 is TGTGCCAGCTCACCACAAAAGACTAGCGCCGCCGGGGAGCTGTTTTTT.

The chain is built from TRBV27 and TRBJ1-5; D gene ambiguous. Germline CDR1 is MNHEY and CDR2 is SMNVEV (reference sequence). The CDR3 totals 15 residues. Trimming took off 6 bases at V and 0 bases at J, with 12 bases between the two ends. The CDR3 loop is CASRSGRASNQPQHF. CDR3 bases: TGTGCCAGCAGGTCGGGGAGGGCTAGCAATCAGCCCCAGCATTTT.

This sequence joins TRBV23-1 and TRBJ2-1; possibly TRBD2 for D (7 bases). TRBV23-1 belongs to the ORF category, with a function that is uncertain. V was clipped by 6 bases and J by 3 bases, with 27 bases between them. The CDR3 spans 19 residues. In nucleotides, the CDR3 is TGCGCCAGCAGACACGAGAGGGGGGGCCGGGAAATGCACTACAATGAGCAGTTCTTC. It yields the protein CASRHERGGREMHYNEQFF.

The chain combines TRBV12-2 with TRBJ2-7; no check of the table's D call, TRBD1, against the DNA was made. TRBV12-2 is a known pseudogene. The CDR3 is 15 residues long. CDR3 amino acids: CASRLASRGPYEQYF. The DNA of the CDR3 is TGTGCAAGTCGCTTAGCGTCCAGGGGACCCTACGAGCAGTACTTC.

This chain joins TRBV7-3 and TRBJ1-1; TRBD1 matches at 10 bases. The CDR3 runs 13 residues. Losses at the gene ends were 4 bases for V and 5 bases for J; bases not matched to a gene: 1. CDR1 SGHTA and CDR2 FQGTGA come from the germline V gene. The CDR3 coding sequence is TGTGCCAGCAGCTCGGGACAGGGGACTGAAGCTTTCTTT. Translation: CASSSGQGTEAFF. The complete variable domain, with remaining parts taken from reference TRBV7-3 and TRBJ1-1, reads GAGVSQTPSNKVTEKGKYVELRCDPISGHTALYWYRQSLGQGPEFLIYFQGTGAADDSGLPNDRFFAVRPEGSVSTLKIQRTERGDSAVYLCASSSGQGTEAFFGQGTRLTVV.

This chain uses TRBV23-1 with TRBJ1-5; no reliable D call. TRBV23-1 is an open reading frame whose function is uncertain. The V gene lost 4 bases and the J gene lost 3 bases, with 22 bases spanning the gap. The CDR3 covers 18 residues. CDR3 residues: CASSPWECDRAPNQPQHF. In DNA, the CDR3 is TGCGCCAGCAGTCCTTGGGAGTGCGACCGGGCCCCCAATCAGCCCCAGCATTTT.

A few counts support this clone. The CDR3 region is CASTVDSRPNYGYTF. Written as DNA, the CDR3 is TGTGCCAGTACCGTCGACAGTCGCCCTAACTATGGCTACACCTTC. This rearrangement joins TRBV19 to TRBJ1-2, with a possible D match to TRBD1 (5 bases). Trimming took 7 bases from V and 0 from J, leaving 15 bases between them. CDR3 length equals 15 residues. Germline-derived CDR1 and CDR2 are LNHDA and SQIVND (reference sequence).

A single count supports this clone. This CDR3 reads CASSLWRGGMPDTQYF. CDR3 in DNA: TGCGCCAGCAGCTTGTGGCGGGGGGGCATGCCAGATACGCAGTATTTT. The chain employs TRBV5-1 and TRBJ2-3; the match to TRBD2 covers 9 bases. Trimming removed 1 base from V and 4 bases from J; junction bases left unmatched: 7. The germline CDR1 and CDR2 sequences are SGHRS and YFSETQ. The CDR3 sequence is 16 residues long. Looking up the rest from reference TRBV5-1 and TRBJ2-3 gives the full variable domain: KAGVTQTPRYLIKTRGQQVTLSCSPISGHRSVSWYQQTPGQGLQFLFEYFSETQRNKGNFPGRFSGRQFSNSRSEMNVSTLELGDSALYLCASSLWRGGMPDTQYFGPGTRLTVL.

J is TRBJ1-2 and V is TRBV6-5, with unresolved D. The CDR3 is 12 residues long. Trimming took 11 bases from V and 11 from J, leaving 21 bases between them. In germline, CDR1 is MNHEY, CDR2 SVGAGI. The CDR3, as DNA: TGTGCCTCTTACAACCCCCCAGGTTATTACACCTTC. Translated, it gives CASYNPPGYYTF.

This chain uses TRBV28 with TRBJ2-2, with 8 positions matching TRBD1. The ends lost 3 bases at V and 7 bases at J; junction bases unmatched: 7. CDR3 size: 15 residues. Germline lookup yields CDR1 MDHEN and CDR2 SYDVKM. Here the CDR3 DNA reads TGTGCCAGCAGTTTCGGACAGGGATTAGGCGGGGAGCTGTTTTTT. It codes for CASSFGQGLGGELFF.

The chain has TRBV3-1 (or the pseudogene TRBV3-2) and TRBJ1-1; unclear D gene. V gave up 5 bases and J gave up 0 bases, with 7 bases separating them. CDR1 is LGHDT and CDR2 is YNNKEL in the germline V gene (reference sequence). This CDR3 region has 13 residues. CDR3 nucleotides: TGTGCCAGCAGCGACACCATGAACACTGAAGCTTTCTTT. Translating it yields CASSDTMNTEAFF.

The gene calls are TRBV7-9 and TRBJ2-7; D is possibly TRBD2 (5 bases). CDR1 SEHNR and CDR2 FQNEAQ come from the germline V gene (reference sequence). With 0 bases removed from V and 1 base from J, the gap between germline ends came to 13 bases. This CDR3 has 16 residues. CDR3 loop: CASSLAELGSSYEQYF. The CDR3 DNA reads TGTGCCAGCAGCTTAGCTGAGCTAGGGAGTTCCTACGAGCAGTACTTC. Combining the CDR3 with reference TRBV7-9 and TRBJ2-7 gives the whole variable domain DTGVSQNPRHKITKRGQNVTFRCDPISEHNRLYWYRQTLGQGPEFLTYFQNEAQLEKSRLLSDRFSAERPKGSFSTLEIQRTEQGDSAMYLCASSLAELGSSYEQYFGPGTRLTVT.

V is TRBV6-2 or TRBV6-3 and J is TRBJ1-1; unclear D gene. CDR3 length: 13 residues. Germline V gene data show CDR1 as MNHEY and CDR2 as SVGEGT. The V gene lost 2 bases and the J gene lost 8 bases, with 12 bases spanning the gap. In DNA, the CDR3 is TGTGCCAGCAGTTACATGGGCCAGCAGGAAGCTTTCTTT. It is translated as CASSYMGQQEAFF.

This rearrangement joins TRBV11-2 to TRBJ2-1; TRBD2 matches at 9 bases. CDR1 SGHAT and CDR2 FQNNGV come from the germline V gene. The CDR3 loop spans 16 amino acids. The J segment lost 2 bases and the V segment lost 3 bases, leaving 5 bases of the junction unmatched. The chain's CDR3 is CASSFSSGAAYNEQFF. The CDR3 nucleotides are TGTGCCAGCAGCTTCTCTAGCGGGGCTGCCTACAATGAGCAGTTCTTC.

V is TRBV11-2 and J is TRBJ1-3; the match to TRBD1 covers 7 bases. The V segment lost 2 bases and the J segment 0 bases; nucleotides outside the gene matches: 10. The germline V gene encodes CDR1 SGHAT and CDR2 FQNNGV. The CDR3 covers 18 residues. The CDR3 sequence is CASSLFYGTASSGNTIYF. The CDR3 nucleotides are TGTGCCAGCAGCTTATTCTACGGGACAGCGTCCTCTGGAAACACCATATATTTT.

The chain couples TRBV14 to TRBJ2-3, with 7 bases lining up with TRBD1. V lost 2 bases to trimming and J lost 0 bases; unmatched junction nucleotides: 8. This CDR3 has 17 residues. In germline, CDR1 is SGHDN, CDR2 FVKESK. The CDR3 bases are TGTGCCAGCAGCCAAAAGCTGGACAGGATTAGCACAGATACGCAGTATTTT. Amino acids: CASSQKLDRISTDTQYF.

Written as DNA, the CDR3 is TGTGCCAGCAGTGAGACTAGCGGCAGCTCCTACGAGCAGTACTTC. It yields the protein CASSETSGSSYEQYF. V and J are TRBV6-6 and TRBJ2-7, with TRBD2 matching 9 bases. This CDR3 is 15 amino acids long. CDR1 is MNHNY and CDR2 is SVGAGI in the germline V gene (reference sequence). J gave up 0 bases and V 5 bases, and 5 bases lay outside the gene matches.

The rearrangement links TRBV3-1 (or the pseudogene TRBV3-2) to TRBJ2-2; D not certain. CDR1 is LGHDT and CDR2 is YNNKEL in the germline V gene (reference sequence). This CDR3 region has 15 residues. The V and J ends lost 1 base and 4 bases respectively, with 10 bases between them. This CDR3 reads CASSQGLRSTGELFF. The CDR3 DNA reads as TGTGCCAGCAGCCAAGGTTTACGGAGCACCGGGGAGCTGTTTTTT.

The CDR3 DNA reads as TGTGCCAGCAGTGAAGCGGGAAACCAGGGGTGGCTCTACGAGCAGTACTTC. Protein sequence: CASSEAGNQGWLYEQYF. The gene calls are TRBV2 and TRBJ2-7, with a weak D call TRBD1 (6 bases). This CDR3 region has 17 residues. V was trimmed by 0 bases and J by 3 bases, leaving 18 bases between them. Germline V gives CDR1 SNHLY, CDR2 FYNNEI.

This sequence joins TRBV5-5 and TRBJ1-2, with D maybe TRBD1 (6 bases). The CDR3 contains 18 residues. Per the germline V gene, CDR1 is SGHKS and CDR2 is YYEKEE (reference sequence). V dropped 4 bases and J dropped 1 base, with 23 bases sitting between them. CDR3 in DNA: TGTGCCAGCAGCGCGGACAGCCCGGTGGACGGGTTTAACTATGGCTACACCTTC. Its translation: CASSADSPVDGFNYGYTF. Full variable domain (missing parts from reference TRBV5-5 and TRBJ1-2): DAGVTQSPTHLIKTRGQQVTLRCSPISGHKSVSWYQQVLGQGPQFIFQYYEKEERGRGNFPDRFSARQFPNYSSELNVNALLLGDSALYLCASSADSPVDGFNYGYTFGSGTRLTVV.

The chain has TRBV14 and TRBJ2-3; D is perhaps TRBD2 (5 bases). In germline, CDR1 is SGHDN, CDR2 FVKESK. This CDR3 comprises 16 residues. The V end lost 0 bases, the J end lost 6 bases, and 16 bases lay between the germline ends. CDR3 residues: CASSQDQGRASDTQYF. The CDR3 region has the DNA TGTGCCAGCAGCCAAGATCAAGGGCGGGCCAGTGATACGCAGTATTTT.

V usage is TRBV18 and J usage is TRBJ2-1; tentatively, D is TRBD2 (6 bases). The CDR3 runs to 15 residues. V was pared by 0 bases and J by 3 bases, with 9 bases between. Germline CDR1 KGHSH, CDR2 LQKENI. The chain's CDR3 is CASSPPTRYYNEQFF. Here the CDR3 DNA reads TGTGCCAGCTCACCACCGACTAGATACTACAATGAGCAGTTCTTC.

The chain recombines TRBV6-5 with TRBJ2-7; 7 bases fit TRBD2. CDR1 and CDR2 from the germline V gene are MNHEY and SVGAGI. The trim removed 7 bases at V and 2 bases at J, leaving 2 bases unmatched. The CDR3 sequence is 12 residues long. The CDR3 spells CASTAGTYEQYF. In DNA form, the CDR3 reads TGTGCCAGCACAGCGGGAACCTACGAGCAGTACTTC.

This chain connects TRBV7-9 to TRBJ2-1, with D tentatively TRBD1 (5 bases). V lost 1 base and J lost 0, with 13 bases in between. This CDR3 comprises 17 residues. From germline, CDR1 is SEHNR and CDR2 FQNEAQ (reference sequence). CDR3 in amino acids: CASSLGKTVYSYNEQFF. The CDR3 DNA reads as TGTGCCAGCAGCTTAGGGAAGACAGTTTACTCCTACAATGAGCAGTTCTTC.

The V gene is TRBV9, the J gene TRBJ1-1, with 8 bases matching TRBD1. This CDR3 contains 18 residues. Losses at the gene ends were 2 bases for V and 0 bases for J; bases not matched to a gene: 12. Germline V lookup: CDR1 SGDLS, CDR2 YYNGEE. CDR3 nucleotide sequence: TGTGCCAGCAGCGTCGCACCGGGACAGGACAAGATGAACACTGAAGCTTTCTTT. Amino acid sequence: CASSVAPGQDKMNTEAFF.

The gene calls are TRBV9 and TRBJ1-2; D perhaps matches TRBD1 (5 bases). CDR3 length: 14 amino acids. Looked up from germline, CDR1 is SGDLS and CDR2 is YYNGEE. Trimming cost V 0 bases and J 8 bases, with 14 bases left between them. CDR3 residues: CASSVDQGQRGYTF. In nucleotides, the CDR3 is TGTGCCAGCAGCGTAGACCAGGGTCAGAGGGGCTACACCTTC.

V is TRBV20-1 and J is TRBJ2-1, with TRBD2 matching over 8 bases. The CDR3 has 14 residues. Germline V CDR1 and CDR2: DFQATT, SNEGSKA (reference sequence). Unmatched junction bases numbered 8, after V lost 3 bases and J lost 7 bases. CDR3 residues: CSASSGDLINEQFF. As DNA, the CDR3 is TGCAGTGCTAGTAGCGGGGATCTGATTAATGAGCAGTTCTTC.

The chain employs TRBV2 and TRBJ1-5, with D possibly matching TRBD1 (5 bases). CDR1 is SNHLY, CDR2 FYNNEI, per germline. CDR3 size: 15 residues. The V end was cut by 3 bases, the J end by 1 base, with 10 bases between. CDR3 region: CASSDQGQSNQPQHF. The CDR3 nucleotides read TGTGCCAGCAGTGATCAGGGCCAGAGCAATCAGCCCCAGCATTTT. The full variable domain, its missing parts supplied by reference TRBV2 and TRBJ1-5, is EPEVTQTPSHQVTQMGQEVILRCVPISNHLYFYWYRQILGQKVEFLVSFYNNEISEKSEIFDDQFSVERPDGSNFTLKIRSTKLEDSAMYFCASSDQGQSNQPQHFGDGTRLSIL.

The chain recombines TRBV4-1 with TRBJ2-4; no clear D gene. CDR3 size: 15 residues. Germline lookup yields CDR1 MGHRA and CDR2 YSYEKL. V was trimmed by 4 bases and J by 0 bases, leaving 10 bases between them. The CDR3 spells CASSLLQLAKNIQYF. CDR3 DNA: TGCGCCAGCAGCCTTCTACAGCTAGCCAAAAACATTCAGTACTTC.